Listed here are 27 T cell receptor beta chains from one sample, sequenced in a study of blood T cell repertoires in COVID-19. Clones were sequenced by immunoSEQ multiplex PCR, and TCRdb holds only the in-frame ones, with some missing. The sample carries about 320,000 clones, roughly 85% recorded once. What was sequenced was peripheral blood. These receptors were obtained from a human donor in a cohort sampled during active COVID-19.

V and J are TRBV10-2 and TRBJ2-3, with D possibly being TRBD1 (7 bases). The CDR3 extends over 16 amino acids. The ends were cut back, 7 bases at V and 5 bases at J, with 22 bases in the middle. CDR1 and CDR2 from the germline V gene are WSHSY and SAAADI. CDR3 sequence reads: CASMIFRGADGDTQYF. CDR3 sequence (DNA): TGCGCCAGCATGATTTTCAGGGGGGCGGATGGAGATACGCAGTATTTT.

DNA of the CDR3: TGTGCCAGCTCACAGAGACAGGGTTCCTACAATGAGCAGTTCTTC. This translates into CASSQRQGSYNEQFF. This chain connects TRBV18 to TRBJ2-1; 7 nucleotides align to TRBD1. This CDR3 has 15 amino acids. The germline V gene encodes CDR1 KGHSH and CDR2 LQKENI. Trimming took 4 bases from V and 1 from J; bases not matched to a gene: 4. Complete variable domain (other parts from reference TRBV18 and TRBJ2-1): NAGVMQNPRHLVRRRGQEARLRCSPMKGHSHVYWYRQLPEEGLKFMVYLQKENIIDESGMPKERFSAEFPKEGPSILRIQQVVRGDSAAYFCASSQRQGSYNEQFFGPGTRLTVL.

This clone was detected only once. V is TRBV19 and J is TRBJ1-1, with TRBD1 identical over 9 bases. Unmatched junction bases numbered 8, after V lost 3 bases and J lost 0 bases. This CDR3 region has 17 residues. The germline V gene has CDR1 LNHDA and CDR2 SQIVND (reference sequence). The CDR3 bases are TGTGCCAGTAGTATCAACAGAGGGGACAGGGTGAACACTGAAGCTTTCTTT. It codes for CASSINRGDRVNTEAFF. Combining the CDR3 with reference TRBV19 and TRBJ1-1 gives the whole variable domain DGGITQSPKYLFRKEGQNVTLSCEQNLNHDAMYWYRQDPGQGLRLIYYSQIVNDFQKGDIAEGYSVSREKKESFPLTVTSAQKNPTAFYLCASSINRGDRVNTEAFFGQGTRLTVV.

The chain is built from TRBV18 and TRBJ1-2; D possibly corresponds to TRBD1 (5 bases). Trimming pared 6 bases from V and 2 bases from J, leaving 13 bases between. Germline V gives CDR1 KGHSH, CDR2 LQKENI. This CDR3 comprises 14 residues. DNA for the CDR3: TGTGCCAGCTCTCTGACAGAAAAAAACTATGGCTACACCTTC. Amino acids: CASSLTEKNYGYTF.

The rearrangement links TRBV5-1 to TRBJ2-3; the match to TRBD1 covers 7 bases. Per germline, CDR1 SGHRS and CDR2 YFSETQ. Trimming at V came to 0 bases and at J to 1 base, leaving 5 bases not matched to a gene. CDR3 length equals 16 residues. CDR3 nucleotides: TGCGCCAGCAGCTTGGACGGGACAGCTGGCACAGATACGCAGTATTTT. It translates to CASSLDGTAGTDTQYF.

The chain is built from TRBV7-2 and TRBJ1-2; D unclear. The CDR3 totals 13 residues. Germline loops: CDR1 SGHTA, CDR2 FQGNSA. Trimming removed 3 bases from V and 3 bases from J, with 8 bases in between. The CDR3 here is CASSFRSDYGYTF. The DNA for the CDR3 is TGTGCCAGCAGCTTCCGTTCGGACTATGGCTACACCTTC.

The gene calls are TRBV27 and TRBJ1-1; possible D gene TRBD1, 6 bases. Trimming took off 4 bases at V and 2 bases at J, with 35 bases between the two ends. CDR3 length equals 22 residues. The germline V gene encodes CDR1 MNHEY and CDR2 SMNVEV (reference sequence). The chain's CDR3 is CASSSFTILSRDTTRRNTEAFF. CDR3 nucleotides: TGTGCCAGCAGTTCATTTACTATCCTGTCCCGGGACACAACTCGCCGAAACACTGAAGCTTTCTTT.

The V and J genes are TRBV7-9 and TRBJ1-2, with unresolved D. Trimming removed 3 bases at V and 7 bases at J, with 9 bases between. The CDR3 consists of 12 residues. Germline CDR1 is SEHNR and CDR2 is FQNEAQ (reference sequence). Here the CDR3 DNA reads TGTGCCAGCAGCTTGATTGAGGGTGGCTACACCTTC. Translated: CASSLIEGGYTF.

This chain joins TRBV6-5 and TRBJ2-7, with a weak D call TRBD2 (7 bases). This CDR3 is built from 16 residues. V was shortened by 2 bases and J by 3 bases, with 17 bases between the two germline ends. Germline V gene sequence: CDR1 MNHEY, CDR2 SVGAGI. CDR3 protein: CASSYARGGHHYEQYF. The DNA for the CDR3 is TGTGCCAGCAGTTACGCCCGCGGGGGACACCACTACGAGCAGTACTTC.

The chain has TRBV6-5 and TRBJ1-2; unclear D gene. Germline CDR1 MNHEY, CDR2 SVGAGI. The germline V and J ends were trimmed by 7 bases and 8 bases, with 20 bases remaining between them. CDR3 length: 14 amino acids. The CDR3 loop is CASIEQPMTRGYTF. The CDR3 nucleotides read TGTGCCAGCATAGAACAGCCAATGACCCGCGGCTACACCTTC.

This chain joins TRBV19 and TRBJ1-3; D may be TRBD1 (5 bases). Per the germline V gene, CDR1 is LNHDA and CDR2 is SQIVND (reference sequence). V lost 2 bases, J lost 0 bases, and 11 bases lay in between. The CDR3 contains 16 residues. Written as DNA, the CDR3 is TGTGCCAGTAGTATACTCGGGGGGGACTCTGGAAACACCATATATTTT. Protein sequence: CASSILGGDSGNTIYF.

The genes are TRBV5-1 and TRBJ2-1, with D possibly TRBD2 on 5 matching bases. CDR1 is SGHRS and CDR2 is YFSETQ in the germline V gene. This CDR3 has 16 residues. Trimming took off 0 bases at V and 5 bases at J, with 15 bases between the two ends. The chain's CDR3 is CASSLVRAKENNEQFF. The CDR3 region has the DNA TGCGCCAGCAGCTTGGTGCGGGCTAAGGAAAACAATGAGCAGTTCTTC.

The chain couples TRBV3-1 (or the pseudogene TRBV3-2) to TRBJ2-7; 7 bases map to TRBD2. J gave up 1 base and V 1 base, and 4 bases lay outside the gene matches. The CDR3 runs to 15 residues. Germline lookup yields CDR1 LGHDT and CDR2 YNNKEL (reference sequence). The CDR3 DNA reads as TGTGCCAGCAGCCAAGGGGCTAGCGGATCCTACGAGCAGTACTTC. Amino acids: CASSQGASGSYEQYF.

For the CDR3, the DNA is TGTGCCAGCAGCCAGGAACGACAGACCGAGTACTATGGCTACACCTTC. It translates to CASSQERQTEYYGYTF. This chain uses TRBV3-1 (or the pseudogene TRBV3-2) with TRBJ1-2; weak D call: TRBD1 (5 bases). V lost 3 bases, J lost 3 bases, and 17 bases lay in between. Germline V CDR1 and CDR2: LGHDT, YNNKEL (reference sequence). The CDR3 has 16 amino acids.

V gene TRBV4-2 combines with J gene TRBJ1-3, with TRBD1 matching over 9 bases. CDR3 length: 15 amino acids. V lost 2 bases to trimming and J lost 4 bases; unmatched junction nucleotides: 3. Germline V gene lookup returns CDR1 LGHNA and CDR2 YNFKEQ. The CDR3: CASSQTGGEGNTIYF. The DNA for the CDR3 is TGTGCCAGCAGCCAAACAGGGGGCGAGGGAAACACCATATATTTT.

The rearrangement uses TRBV4-1 and TRBJ2-1; D is undetermined. Trimming left V 0 bases short and J 0 bases short, with 9 bases between. CDR3 length equals 16 residues. Looked up from germline, CDR1 is MGHRA and CDR2 is YSYEKL. In DNA, the CDR3 is TGCGCCAGCAGCCAAGATGAAGATAGCTCCTACAATGAGCAGTTCTTC. It codes for CASSQDEDSSYNEQFF.

The rearrangement links TRBV20-1 to TRBJ1-1; D is ambiguous. The germline CDR1 and CDR2 sequences are DFQATT and SNEGSKA (reference sequence). The CDR3 loop spans 10 amino acids. The V and J ends lost 6 bases and 11 bases respectively, with 13 bases between them. DNA of the CDR3: TGCAGTGCCCGACCGGTCGGGGCTTTCTTT. It yields the protein CSARPVGAFF.

The chain combines TRBV27 with TRBJ1-6; no clear D. The CDR3 extends over 13 amino acids. Germline CDR1 reads MNHEY; CDR2 reads SMNVEV (reference sequence). V lost 6 bases to trimming and J lost 6 bases, with 9 bases between them. Written as DNA, the CDR3 is TGTGCCAGCAGGACAAGAACTAATTCACCCCTCCACTTT. It yields the protein CASRTRTNSPLHF.

The rearrangement uses TRBV27 and TRBJ2-3, with 7 bases lining up with TRBD2. V lost 2 bases to trimming and J lost 10 bases; unmatched junction nucleotides: 6. This CDR3 comprises 13 residues. The germline V gene encodes CDR1 MNHEY and CDR2 SMNVEV (reference sequence). CDR3 DNA sequence: TGTGCCAGCAGTTTAAGTGTGGGGAGGGCGCAGTATTTT. It is translated as CASSLSVGRAQYF.

This clone was seen repeatedly, ten times or more. The chain couples TRBV5-6 to TRBJ2-7; 9 positions match TRBD2. CDR1 and CDR2 from the germline V gene are SGHDT and YYEEEE. CDR3 length equals 16 residues. V gave up 3 bases and J gave up 6 bases; unmatched junction bases: 13. The CDR3 coding sequence is TGTGCCAGCAGCTCGCCCCCGGGACTAGCTTCCCCCGAGCAGTACTTC. This gives the protein CASSSPPGLASPEQYF. The complete variable domain, with remaining parts taken from reference TRBV5-6 and TRBJ2-7, reads DAGVTQSPTHLIKTRGQQVTLRCSPKSGHDTVSWYQQALGQGPQFIFQYYEEEERQRGNFPDRFSGHQFPNYSSELNVNALLLGDSALYLCASSSPPGLASPEQYFGPGTRLTVT.

This clone was seen once. The chain uses TRBV15 and TRBJ2-2; 8 bases are shared with TRBD1. Unmatched junction bases numbered 3, after V lost 5 bases and J lost 4 bases. Germline assignment: CDR1 LNHNV and CDR2 YYDKDF (reference sequence). The CDR3 runs 14 residues. For the CDR3, the DNA is TGTGCCACCAGCGGACAGGGTTCCACCGGGGAGCTGTTTTTT. This encodes CATSGQGSTGELFF.

The chain joins TRBV5-6 to TRBJ1-5; D gene ambiguous. Germline V gene data show CDR1 as SGHDT and CDR2 as YYEEEE. There are 15 residues in the CDR3. V dropped 1 base and J dropped 2 bases, with 10 bases sitting between them. This CDR3 is CASSLRGIGNQPQHF. The DNA for the CDR3 is TGTGCCAGCAGCTTGCGGGGTATCGGCAATCAGCCCCAGCATTTT. Supplemented by reference TRBV5-6 and TRBJ1-5, the full variable domain reads DAGVTQSPTHLIKTRGQQVTLRCSPKSGHDTVSWYQQALGQGPQFIFQYYEEEERQRGNFPDRFSGHQFPNYSSELNVNALLLGDSALYLCASSLRGIGNQPQHFGDGTRLSIL.

V usage is TRBV5-5 and J usage is TRBJ2-2; 9 bases agree with TRBD2. Germline V gives CDR1 SGHKS, CDR2 YYEKEE (reference sequence). CDR3 length: 18 residues. J lost 6 bases, V lost 0 bases, and 12 bases had no gene match. CDR3 DNA: TGTGCCAGCAGCTTGGCCCCTCAAACCGGGACTAGCTCCGGGGAGCTGTTTTTT. Its protein product is CASSLAPQTGTSSGELFF.

V and J are TRBV6-5 and TRBJ1-3; no clear D gene. V lost 5 bases to trimming and J lost 0 bases, with 11 bases between them. The CDR3 extends over 15 amino acids. The germline CDR1 and CDR2 sequences are MNHEY and SVGAGI. The CDR3 protein is CASSRGRLSGNTIYF. The CDR3 nucleotides are TGTGCCAGCAGTCGGGGTAGGCTCTCTGGAAACACCATATATTTT.

CDR3: CASSEFLGGEMNTEAFF. In DNA form, the CDR3 reads TGTGCCAGCAGTGAATTTCTTGGCGGTGAAATGAACACTGAAGCTTTCTTT. The genes are TRBV6-1 and TRBJ1-1; no clear D gene. CDR3 size: 17 residues. The ends were cut back, 2 bases at V and 0 bases at J, with 16 bases in the middle. CDR1 is MNHNS and CDR2 is SASEGT in the germline V gene.

The chain employs TRBV5-1 and TRBJ1-1, with D unclear. The CDR3 is made up of 13 amino acids. The ends were cut back, 5 bases at V and 0 bases at J, with 8 bases in the middle. CDR1 is SGHRS and CDR2 is YFSETQ in the germline V gene. CDR3 sequence reads: CASRYTVNTEAFF. As DNA, the CDR3 is TGCGCCAGCAGATATACAGTGAACACTGAAGCTTTCTTT.

The chain couples TRBV29-1 to TRBJ2-7; TRBD1 is a possible D gene (5 bases). This CDR3 is built from 12 residues. Germline V gene sequence: CDR1 SQVTM, CDR2 ANQGSEA. CDR3 nucleotides: TGCAGGTCGAGACAGCGAGCCTACGAGCAGTACTTC. Amino acids: CRSRQRAYEQYF.